This T cell receptor (beta chain) derives from a study of early T cells in non-severe SARS-CoV-2 infection. Overall study context: Chains stayed unpaired after sequencing of bulk RNA from unsorted whole blood.

TCRdb analysed the 5' RACE reads with MiXCR anew, one entry per CDR3 protein. Of around 40,000 distinct CDR3 sequences in the sample, over 5% were seen once. V lost 4 bases, J lost 2 bases, and 12 bases lay in between. From germline, CDR1 is SGHRS and CDR2 YFSETQ. CDR3 length: 14 amino acids. This chain links TRBV5-1 with TRBJ2-5; no reliable D call. The sequence was collected from an adult who was a healthcare worker with PCR-confirmed SARS-CoV-2 infection or an uninfected control (not recorded which). Sequencing was performed on whole blood. CDR3 nucleotide sequence: TGCGCCAGCAGCCCCGGAGCACCGCAAGAGACCCAGTACTTC. Translation: CASSPGAPQETQYF. The variable domain in full, with the rest retrieved from reference TRBV5-1 and TRBJ2-5, is KAGVTQTPRYLIKTRGQQVTLSCSPISGHRSVSWYQQTPGQGLQFLFEYFSETQRNKGNFPGRFSGRQFSNSRSEMNVSTLELGDSALYLCASSPGAPQETQYFGPGTRLLVL.